The clone carrying this T cell receptor beta chain was recorded once. Its antigen remains unidentified. This sample was taken from a study of T cells after yellow fever vaccination. It was through 5'RACE template switching that TCR cDNA was made, with a universal primer site and UMIs added. A single record per CDR3 protein comes from TCRdb applying MiXCR to the 5' RACE reads. The sample contains hundreds of thousands of distinct CDR3 sequences, just over 20% of which appear only once. Regarding the study as a whole: Abundant clonotypes from the bulk population could have been carried over as contaminants into FACS-sorted repertoires. In post-booster samples, most primary-vaccination clones reappeared (roughly 96% CD4, 70% to 90% CD8). Just a small share of clonotypes turned up in the CD4 compartment as well as the CD8 compartment.

The germline gives CDR1 DFQATT, CDR2 SNEGSKA (reference sequence). This CDR3 contains 12 residues. Losses at the gene ends were 1 base for V and 9 bases for J; bases not matched to a gene: 3. The source material was PBMCs, sampled roughly 20 days after the first yellow fever vaccination. The sequence came from a young man who received the YFV17D yellow fever vaccine. The J gene is TRBJ1-5, the V gene TRBV20-1, with 7 bases lining up with TRBD1. In nucleotides, the CDR3 is TGCAGTGCTAGAGCGACAGGGTCGCCCCAGCATTTT. Residues: CSARATGSPQHF.